These 25 T cell receptor beta chains were all obtained from the same sample, sequenced in a study of breast tumors, draining lymph nodes, adjacent tissues (TCRdb year 2016). Lymph node samples were obtained from the axillary draining lymph nodes of breast cancer patients. The library was produced with multiplex PCR. Sequencing used an Illumina HiSeq 2000. Clones were called with MiXCR by TCRdb after fastp trimmed the public reads at Q25, and only in-frame beta chains were retained. Rows with a matching CDR3 protein are joined into one entry that keeps the most common DNA and genes. The sample table lists about 140,000 distinct CDR3 sequences, around a third of them with a count of one. Roughly 2.2% of the sample comes from the top ten. Sequencing was performed on axillary lymph node tissue. Every receptor here comes from a female donor with breast cancer. Some clones in this sample may be carry-over from other donors' samples.

For this clonotype: The CDR3 does not close with the conserved phenylalanine or tryptophan, likely indicating a read error. The genes are TRBV20-1 and TRBJ1-6, with D uncertain. CDR1 is DFQATT and CDR2 is SNEGSKA in the germline V gene (reference sequence). This CDR3 region has 13 residues. Trimming pared 1 base from V and 8 bases from J, leaving 9 bases between. CDR3 residues: CSARGRVDSPLHL. The CDR3 DNA reads TGCAGTGCTAGAGGAAGGGTCGATTCACCCCTCCACCTT.

This clonotype was observed at least ten times. The chain couples TRBV30 to TRBJ1-5; D is undetermined. The CDR3 sequence is 13 residues long. Looked up from germline, CDR1 is GTSNPN and CDR2 is SVGIG (reference sequence). Trimming left V 2 bases short and J 3 bases short, with 8 bases between. CDR3 sequence reads: CAWSQSHNQPQHF. DNA for the CDR3: TGTGCCTGGAGTCAGAGCCACAATCAGCCCCAGCATTTT.

This clonotype occurred many times. V and J are TRBV5-6 and TRBJ2-7; D is uncertain. This CDR3 is 14 amino acids long. Trimming removed 3 bases at V and 3 bases at J, with 13 bases between. Germline loops: CDR1 SGHDT, CDR2 YYEEEE. CDR3: CASSYAGGYYEQYV. CDR3 nucleotide sequence: TGTGCCAGCAGCTACGCCGGCGGATACTACGAGCAGTACGTC.

At least ten counts were recorded for this clonotype. The chain carries TRBV7-2 and TRBJ1-3; a weak D match, TRBD1 (6 bases). The germline V gene encodes CDR1 SGHTA and CDR2 FQGNSA. Trimming pared 5 bases from V and 0 bases from J, leaving 17 bases between. This CDR3 is built from 17 residues. In DNA form, the CDR3 reads TGTGCCAGCAGCCCCTGGGTGGGGGCTCTCTCTGGAAACACCATATATTTT. Its translation is CASSPWVGALSGNTIYF.

In its sample, this clonotype was seen many times. The chain is built from TRBV18 and TRBJ2-3; 8 bases match TRBD2. V dropped 1 base and J dropped 6; count of bases not matched to a gene: 6. The CDR3 is made up of 15 amino acids. The germline gives CDR1 KGHSH, CDR2 LQKENI. The CDR3, as DNA: TGTGCCAGCTCACCACTTCGGGGGGGCGTCGATACGCAGTATTTT. It encodes CASSPLRGGVDTQYF.

This clonotype was picked up a small number of times. This sequence may be a read error, since a much larger clone differs from it by one base. This chain uses TRBV7-9 with TRBJ1-2, with 8 bases that match TRBD1. Germline loops: CDR1 SEHNR, CDR2 FQNEAQ (reference sequence). CDR3 length: 15 amino acids. The CDR3 DNA reads as TGTGCCAGCAGCCATAACGGACAGGGTCTCGATGGCTACCCCTTC. Protein product: CASSHNGQGLDGYPF.

This clonotype has ten or more counts. The chain joins TRBV5-1 to TRBJ2-1, with a tentative D call TRBD1 (6 bases). In germline, CDR1 is SGHRS, CDR2 YFSETQ. V dropped 2 bases and J dropped 5 bases, with 11 bases sitting between them. This CDR3 contains 14 residues. The CDR3 DNA reads TGCGCCAGCAGCTTAGGGGGTCGGGACAATGAGCAGTTCTTC. Translation gives CASSLGGRDNEQFF.

The rearrangement uses TRBV5-1 and TRBJ2-6; maybe TRBD1 (5 bases). This CDR3 has 16 amino acids. V was trimmed by 5 bases and J by 2 bases, leaving 14 bases between them. CDR1 is SGHRS and CDR2 is YFSETQ in the germline V gene. The CDR3 nucleotides read TGCGCCAGCAGGGTTGGGGCTAGAACTGGGGCCAACGTCCTGACTTTC. Protein sequence: CASRVGARTGANVLTF. The full variable domain, rest sourced from reference TRBV5-1 and TRBJ2-6, is KAGVTQTPRYLIKTRGQQVTLSCSPISGHRSVSWYQQTPGQGLQFLFEYFSETQRNKGNFPGRFSGRQFSNSRSEMNVSTLELGDSALYLCASRVGARTGANVLTFGAGSRLTVL.

The gene calls are TRBV4-1 and TRBJ2-1, with 14 bases identical to TRBD2. CDR3 length: 16 amino acids. J was trimmed by 2 bases and V by 5 bases; bases with no gene match: 2. Germline V gene sequence: CDR1 MGHRA, CDR2 YSYEKL. CDR3 sequence reads: CASSETSGGAYNEQFF. The CDR3 DNA is TGCGCCAGCAGCGAGACTAGCGGGGGGGCCTACAATGAGCAGTTCTTC.

This clonotype was detected many times. This rearrangement joins TRBV3-1 to TRBJ2-5, with 11 bases matching TRBD2. Germline V lookup: CDR1 LGHDT, CDR2 YNNKEL (reference sequence). V shed 2 bases and J 5 bases; nucleotides not matched to a gene: 10. This CDR3 is built from 17 residues. This CDR3 reads CASSQSLAGGPQETQYF. The CDR3 DNA follows: TGTGCCAGCAGCCAATCATTAGCGGGGGGGCCGCAGGAGACCCAGTACTTC.

This clonotype was observed many times. This rearrangement joins TRBV20-1 to TRBJ2-5; 12 bases map to TRBD2. Germline lookup yields CDR1 DFQATT and CDR2 SNEGSKA (reference sequence). V trimming: 1 base; J trimming: 13 bases; junction bases outside the gene matches: 4. The CDR3 loop spans 12 amino acids. This CDR3 is CSARVPSGGAYF. The CDR3, as DNA: TGCAGTGCTAGAGTTCCTAGCGGGGGGGCGTACTTC.

The V call is TRBV13, the J call TRBJ2-1; tentative D call: TRBD1 (6 bases). The CDR3 extends over 16 amino acids. Trimming cost V 5 bases and J 4 bases, with 18 bases left between them. From germline, CDR1 is PRHDT and CDR2 FYEKMQ (reference sequence). The DNA of the CDR3 is TGTGCCAGCAGCCCGCCGATTCGGGGACAATACAATGAGCAGTTCTTC. Residues: CASSPPIRGQYNEQFF.

The chain links TRBV12-3 or TRBV12-4 to TRBJ1-1; D remains ambiguous. V was shortened by 3 bases and J by 4 bases, with 9 bases between the two germline ends. This CDR3 contains 13 residues. The CDR3 region is CASSFAPLTEAFF. The CDR3 DNA reads as TGTGCCAGCAGTTTCGCCCCTCTCACTGAAGCTTTCTTT.

This clonotype was recorded many times. It may be a read error: a sequence one base away is much more abundant. This chain uses TRBV20-1 with TRBJ2-7; weak D call: TRBD2 (6 bases). The germline V gene encodes CDR1 DFQATT and CDR2 SNEGSKA (reference sequence). This CDR3 has 14 residues. Trimming took off 6 bases at V and 6 bases at J, with 21 bases between the two ends. The CDR3 protein is CSAVSGSDASEQYF. CDR3 DNA: TGCAGTGCAGTATCCGGGAGCGACGCCTCCGAGCAGTACTTC.

This clonotype was observed many times. J is TRBJ2-3 and V is TRBV11-2; D not certain. The CDR3 sequence is 15 residues long. Germline CDR1 reads SGHAT; CDR2 reads FQNNGV. V was trimmed by 3 bases and J by 2 bases, leaving 12 bases between them. CDR3 sequence: CASSLTTFPTDTQYF. The CDR3 bases are TGTGCCAGCAGCTTGACAACCTTTCCCACAGATACGCAGTATTTT.

V and J are TRBV20-1 and TRBJ1-4, with D tentatively TRBD1 (5 bases). The germline V gene has CDR1 DFQATT and CDR2 SNEGSKA (reference sequence). This CDR3 region has 16 residues. Trimming left V 3 bases short and J 8 bases short, with 22 bases between. CDR3 residues: CSASSLGSGANEKLFF. The DNA for the CDR3 is TGCAGTGCTAGCTCTCTAGGTAGCGGGGCGAACGAAAAACTGTTTTTT.

This clonotype was picked up many times. The chain recombines TRBV20-1 with TRBJ1-6; D gene ambiguous. The CDR3 consists of 15 residues. With 3 bases removed from V and 0 bases from J, the gap between germline ends came to 9 bases. CDR1 and CDR2 (germline): DFQATT, SNEGSKA (reference sequence). CDR3 region: CSASGVSSYNSPLHF. DNA for the CDR3: TGCAGTGCTAGCGGCGTGAGCTCCTATAATTCACCCCTCCACTTT.

This clonotype was counted many times. This chain connects TRBV7-2 to TRBJ2-2; D uncertain. V lost 1 base and J lost 6, with 9 bases in between. The CDR3 length is 14 residues. Per the germline V gene, CDR1 is SGHTA and CDR2 is FQGNSA. The DNA for the CDR3 is TGTGCCAGCAGCTTAGTGATGGATCCCGGGGAGCTGTTTTTT. Residues: CASSLVMDPGELFF.

This clonotype was recorded many times. The chain recombines TRBV20-1 with TRBJ1-6; no clear D gene. Trimming removed 0 bases at V and 8 bases at J, with 17 bases between. The CDR3 runs to 16 residues. Germline V CDR1 and CDR2: DFQATT, SNEGSKA (reference sequence). The CDR3 DNA is TGCAGTGCTAGAGATGCAACAAGACGCCCCGATTCACCCCTCCACTTT. The encoded protein is CSARDATRRPDSPLHF.

This clonotype was seen many times. This chain connects TRBV20-1 to TRBJ2-1, with 8 bases fitting TRBD2. This CDR3 comprises 16 residues. In germline, CDR1 is DFQATT, CDR2 SNEGSKA (reference sequence). V was pared by 3 bases and J by 9 bases, with 16 bases of the junction left unmatched. For the CDR3, the DNA is TGCAGTGCTAGCGCTCCCTTACTAGCCGGGGGGGGTGAGCAGTTCTTC. This sequence encodes CSASAPLLAGGGEQFF.

The chain employs TRBV29-1 and TRBJ2-1, with TRBD1 as a possible D gene (5 bases). Trimming cost V 4 bases and J 8 bases, with 12 bases left between them. CDR1 SQVTM and CDR2 ANQGSEA come from the germline V gene. The CDR3 covers 12 residues. The CDR3 loop reads CSVVGALDEQFF. CDR3 sequence (DNA): TGCAGCGTTGTTGGGGCGCTCGATGAGCAGTTCTTC.

This clonotype was recorded at least ten times. The V gene is TRBV2, the J gene TRBJ2-1; TRBD1 or TRBD2 may be the D gene (5 bases each). There are 13 residues in the CDR3. The germline V and J ends were trimmed by 6 bases and 6 bases, with 12 bases remaining between them. CDR1 and CDR2 from the germline V gene are SNHLY and FYNNEI. The CDR3 region has the DNA TGTGCCAGCAGAATGGGACGGAGCAATGAGCAGTTCTTC. This sequence encodes CASRMGRSNEQFF. Variable domain in full (rest from reference TRBV2 and TRBJ2-1): EPEVTQTPSHQVTQMGQEVILRCVPISNHLYFYWYRQILGQKVEFLVSFYNNEISEKSEIFDDQFSVERPDGSNFTLKIRSTKLEDSAMYFCASRMGRSNEQFFGPGTRLTVL.

V is TRBV7-2 and J is TRBJ1-2; D may be TRBD1 (6 bases). CDR3 size: 17 residues. With 7 bases removed from V and 7 bases from J, the gap between germline ends came to 28 bases. Germline V gives CDR1 SGHTA, CDR2 FQGNSA. CDR3 DNA: TGTGCCAGCACTCCTACAGGGCCGGTGTCCGGGAGTAGTGGCTACACCTTC. Its translation is CASTPTGPVSGSSGYTF.

In its sample, this clonotype was seen many times. This chain links TRBV28 with TRBJ1-2; 7 nucleotides agree with TRBD1. The CDR3 length is 15 residues. The V gene end was trimmed by 7 bases and the J gene end by 3 bases; junction bases not matched to a gene: 11. Germline V gene data show CDR1 as MDHEN and CDR2 as SYDVKM. This chain's CDR3 is CASTPLMGQYYGYTF. The CDR3 nucleotides read TGTGCCAGCACCCCACTTATGGGACAGTACTATGGCTACACCTTC.

The V call is TRBV6-2 or TRBV6-3, the J call TRBJ2-3, with D tentatively TRBD2 (7 bases). CDR1 is MNHEY, CDR2 SVGEGT, per germline. Trimming took off 5 bases at V and 4 bases at J, with 13 bases between the two ends. The length of the CDR3 is 14 residues. CDR3 region: CASSHAGAADTQYF. The CDR3 region has the DNA TGTGCCAGCAGTCACGCGGGGGCGGCAGATACGCAGTATTTT.